The text below deals with one TCR beta chain. Its antigen is still unknown. CDR1 is MDHEN and CDR2 is SYDVKM in the germline V gene. The CDR3 is 16 residues long. The V gene lost 8 bases and the J gene lost 3 bases, with 19 bases spanning the gap. This PCR relied on a set of 60 Vbeta primers and 13 Jbeta primers. Repertoires were generated with immunoSEQ multiplex PCR, while TCRdb's copy carries only in-frame clones and drops some. Altogether approximately 82,000 clones are present, 60% to 85% being singletons, with the ten largest covering roughly 1.7%. The sample is drawn from a study of cytomegalovirus exposure and HLA in healthy donors. Findings and caveats of the study: TCR beta V- and J-gene trimming was later associated with a missense DCLRE1C variant. Most observed TCR sequences were rare, whereas some public TCRs were detected in many donors. As a later analysis showed, several of the most significant clusters appeared to be linked to common viral pathogens.

This receptor was taken from a man between 35 and 55 years old in good health and CMV-seronegative. The J gene is TRBJ2-2, the V gene TRBV28; the D gene is possibly TRBD1 (5 bases). Sequenced material: PBMCs. CDR3 region: CASSSFRGTDTGELFF. The CDR3 DNA reads TGTGCCAGCTCGAGTTTTAGGGGCACGGACACCGGGGAGCTGTTTTTT.